This T cell receptor beta chain was retrieved from a study of OX40 agonist ivuxolimab in advanced cancers. Study as a whole: Patients were dosed with the agonistic anti-OX40 (CD134) antibody ivuxolimab. The dose-escalation group included hepatocellular carcinoma, melanoma, renal cell carcinoma and head and neck cancer. Study observations and caveats: Expanded clones belonging to CD8+ T cells outnumbered, on average, those of CD4+.

The germline V gene encodes CDR1 SGHRS and CDR2 YFSETQ. V gave up 5 bases and J gave up 5 bases; unmatched junction bases: 6. The CDR3 is made up of 14 amino acids. On cycle 4 day 1 and cycle 7 day 1, as well as at baseline, blood was sampled. Here immunoSEQ multiplex PCR was the method, and the copy in TCRdb shows in-frame clones only, minus some. The sample holds about 62,000 clones, more than 65% seen once. As regards this clone: Its matching antigen is unknown.

The J gene is TRBJ1-4, the V gene TRBV5-1; TRBD1 aligns across 7 bases. The sequences come from CD4+ or CD8+ T cells sorted from blood, collected in a trial of the OX40 agonist ivuxolimab. This receptor was taken from an adult with an advanced solid tumor such as melanoma, head and neck, liver or kidney cancer. Here the CDR3 reads CASSTGDSNEKLFF. Here the CDR3 DNA reads TGCGCCAGCAGTACGGGGGACAGCAATGAAAAACTGTTTTTT.